These 27 T cell receptor beta chains were sequenced from one sample in a study of cytomegalovirus exposure and HLA in healthy donors. Amplification used 60 Vbeta primers and 13 Jbeta primers. This table comes from immunoSEQ multiplex PCR, and its TCRdb copy is limited to in-frame clones, with some not included. This specimen shows tens of thousands of clones; the ten leading clones hold roughly 18%. Sequenced: PBMCs. The receptor set was obtained from a male donor in good health and CMV-seropositive.

V is TRBV6-6 and J is TRBJ1-5; maybe TRBD1 (6 bases). CDR3 length: 14 residues. The germline V and J ends were trimmed by 0 bases and 5 bases, with 8 bases remaining between them. Looked up from germline, CDR1 is MNHNY and CDR2 is SVGAGI (reference sequence). The CDR3 protein is CASSYSGADQPQHF. DNA of the CDR3: TGTGCCAGCAGTTACTCGGGGGCGGATCAGCCCCAGCATTTT.

The chain carries TRBV5-4 and TRBJ1-3; tentative D call: TRBD1 (6 bases). V was shortened by 5 bases and J by 0 bases, with 9 bases between the two germline ends. The CDR3 consists of 14 residues. CDR1 and CDR2 (germline): SGHNT, YYREEE (reference sequence). The CDR3 DNA follows: TGTGCCAGCAGTCCGGACAGCTCTGGAAACACCATATATTTT. Protein product: CASSPDSSGNTIYF.

The genes are TRBV7-2 and TRBJ2-7, with 12 bases identical to TRBD1. The CDR3 length is 14 residues. CDR1 is SGHTA and CDR2 is FQGNSA in the germline V gene. Trimming removed 6 bases from V and 4 bases from J; junction bases left unmatched: 4. The CDR3 here is CASRGQGASYEQYF. Written as DNA, the CDR3 is TGTGCCAGCAGGGGACAGGGGGCCAGTTACGAGCAGTACTTC.

The genes are TRBV19 and TRBJ2-7, with TRBD1 as a possible D gene (6 bases). The CDR3 is 13 residues long. The germline V and J ends were trimmed by 6 bases and 2 bases, with 11 bases remaining between them. Germline loops: CDR1 LNHDA, CDR2 SQIVND (reference sequence). CDR3 residues: CASSIRDTYEQYF. DNA of the CDR3: TGTGCCAGTAGCATTAGGGACACCTACGAGCAGTACTTC.

The chain recombines TRBV4-1 with TRBJ2-1, with a possible D match to TRBD2 (6 bases). Deletions cut 0 bases from V and 7 bases from J, with 19 bases between. The CDR3 length is 17 residues. The germline V gene has CDR1 MGHRA and CDR2 YSYEKL. The CDR3 loop reads CASSQESGQSTLNEQFF. In nucleotides, the CDR3 is TGCGCCAGCAGCCAAGAGAGCGGGCAGTCTACCCTAAATGAGCAGTTCTTC.

The chain has TRBV28 and TRBJ2-7; 9 bases match TRBD1. V trimming: 6 bases; J trimming: 0 bases; junction bases outside the gene matches: 6. Germline-derived CDR1 and CDR2 are MDHEN and SYDVKM. This CDR3 contains 15 residues. The CDR3 coding sequence is TGTGCCAGCAGAGTTACACAGGGGGCCTCCTACGAGCAGTACTTC. Translated, it gives CASRVTQGASYEQYF.

The V and J genes are TRBV29-1 and TRBJ2-7; the D gene is possibly TRBD1 (6 bases). The CDR3 sequence is 14 residues long. The germline V gene encodes CDR1 SQVTM and CDR2 ANQGSEA. V lost 0 bases and J lost 2, with 11 bases in between. CDR3 amino acids: CSVEDPGTTYEQYF. For the CDR3, the DNA is TGCAGCGTTGAAGATCCAGGGACAACCTACGAGCAGTACTTC.

V usage is TRBV10-2 and J usage is TRBJ1-1; tentatively, D is TRBD1 (6 bases). V lost 10 bases to trimming and J lost 1 base, with 19 bases between them. CDR3 length: 15 amino acids. Looked up from germline, CDR1 is WSHSY and CDR2 is SAAADI. The CDR3: CATQPGHGENTEAFF. The CDR3 nucleotides are TGCGCCACCCAACCGGGACACGGAGAGAACACTGAAGCTTTCTTT.

The rearrangement uses TRBV7-2 and TRBJ2-7; 8 bases are shared with TRBD1. The CDR3 sequence is 14 residues long. V lost 4 bases and J lost 5; bases outside the gene matches: 7. Per the germline V gene, CDR1 is SGHTA and CDR2 is FQGNSA. CDR3 coding DNA: TGTGCCAGCAGCTCGGACAGGGAGGTCCACGAGCAGTACTTC. Translated: CASSSDREVHEQYF.

The CDR3 sequence is CASSSQGADTEAFF. The CDR3 nucleotides are TGCGCCAGCAGCTCCCAGGGGGCCGACACTGAAGCTTTCTTT. The chain couples TRBV5-1 to TRBJ1-1; 8 bases match TRBD1. Germline loops: CDR1 SGHRS, CDR2 YFSETQ. The V segment lost 3 bases and the J segment 3 bases; nucleotides outside the gene matches: 4. This CDR3 has 14 residues.

The rearrangement uses TRBV18 and TRBJ1-4, with a weak D call TRBD1 (6 bases). CDR3 length: 16 residues. The V gene's germline CDR1 is KGHSH and CDR2 LQKENI. With 2 bases removed from V and 8 bases from J, the gap between germline ends came to 18 bases. The CDR3 loop is CASSPSQQGHGEKLFF. CDR3 in DNA: TGTGCCAGCTCACCATCCCAGCAGGGGCATGGCGAAAAACTGTTTTTT.

The chain combines TRBV27 with TRBJ2-3; TRBD1 matches at 9 bases. This CDR3 region has 15 residues. Germline V gene sequence: CDR1 MNHEY, CDR2 SMNVEV (reference sequence). V dropped 5 bases and J dropped 2; count of bases not matched to a gene: 5. The CDR3 DNA is TGTGCCAGCAGTAGTTGGGACAGGGTCACAGATACGCAGTATTTT. It yields the protein CASSSWDRVTDTQYF.

The V and J genes are TRBV27 and TRBJ2-7; tentative D call: TRBD1 (6 bases). Germline-derived CDR1 and CDR2 are MNHEY and SMNVEV (reference sequence). CDR3 size: 17 residues. V was cut by 3 bases and J by 2 bases, with 20 bases left in between. As DNA, the CDR3 is TGTGCCAGCAGTTTCCTTCCGGGCACAGGGTTGACCTACGAGCAGTACTTC. The encoded protein is CASSFLPGTGLTYEQYF.

CDR3 protein: CAWVRDFQETQYF. In DNA form, the CDR3 reads TGTGCCTGGGTCCGGGACTTCCAAGAGACCCAGTACTTC. V is TRBV30 and J is TRBJ2-5; possibly TRBD2 for D (6 bases). With 5 bases removed from V and 1 base from J, the gap between germline ends came to 11 bases. The CDR3 loop spans 13 amino acids. CDR1 is GTSNPN, CDR2 SVGIG, per germline (reference sequence).

The chain employs TRBV18 and TRBJ1-1; the D is unclear. Germline CDR1 KGHSH, CDR2 LQKENI. This CDR3 contains 13 residues. V was trimmed by 2 bases and J by 4 bases, leaving 8 bases between them. For the CDR3, the DNA is TGTGCCAGCTCACCAGAGGAAGTCACTGAAGCTTTCTTT. Translating it yields CASSPEEVTEAFF. Full variable domain (outside the CDR3, taken from reference TRBV18 and TRBJ1-1): NAGVMQNPRHLVRRRGQEARLRCSPMKGHSHVYWYRQLPEEGLKFMVYLQKENIIDESGMPKERFSAEFPKEGPSILRIQQVVRGDSAAYFCASSPEEVTEAFFGQGTRLTVV.

The chain joins TRBV15 to TRBJ2-7; D unclear. The V and J ends lost 7 bases and 3 bases respectively, with 13 bases between them. This CDR3 spans 13 amino acids. Germline CDR1 and CDR2: LNHNV and YYDKDF (reference sequence). DNA for the CDR3: TGTGCCACCACCCCTTTGGGCCGCTACGAGCAGTACTTC. This translates into CATTPLGRYEQYF.

The V call is TRBV4-3, the J call TRBJ1-1, with D perhaps matching TRBD1 (5 bases). From germline, CDR1 is LGHNA and CDR2 YSLEER. V lost 3 bases, J lost 2 bases, and 13 bases lay in between. There are 15 residues in the CDR3. CDR3 DNA sequence: TGCGCCAGCAGCCAGGCCTACAGGAGTAACACTGAAGCTTTCTTT. It yields the protein CASSQAYRSNTEAFF.

This sequence joins TRBV4-2 and TRBJ2-1; TRBD2 matches 11 bases. From germline, CDR1 is LGHNA and CDR2 YNFKEQ. The V gene end was trimmed by 0 bases and the J gene end by 3 bases; junction bases not matched to a gene: 1. This CDR3 region has 16 residues. The CDR3 DNA is TGTGCCAGCAGCCAAGAAGGGACTAGCGGCTACAATGAGCAGTTCTTC. Amino acid sequence: CASSQEGTSGYNEQFF.

CDR3 nucleotides: TGTGCCAGCAGCTTAGGGACAGCAACTAATGAAAAACTGTTTTTT. This sequence encodes CASSLGTATNEKLFF. The rearrangement links TRBV7-9 to TRBJ1-4; a possible D gene is TRBD1 (6 bases). There are 15 residues in the CDR3. The germline V gene encodes CDR1 SEHNR and CDR2 FQNEAQ (reference sequence). Trimming stripped 1 base from V and 0 bases from J, with 6 bases between.

The rearrangement joins TRBV19 to TRBJ2-3; a weak D match, TRBD1 (6 bases). This CDR3 is 15 amino acids long. V lost 9 bases, J lost 3 bases, and 19 bases lay in between. Germline CDR1 and CDR2: LNHDA and SQIVND (reference sequence). The CDR3 spells CASTSTQGRTDTQYF. The CDR3 DNA is TGTGCCAGCACCTCGACACAGGGAAGGACAGATACGCAGTATTTT.

This chain joins TRBV19 and TRBJ1-2, with D hard to call. The ends were cut back, 7 bases at V and 6 bases at J, with 15 bases in the middle. This CDR3 region has 13 residues. Germline V gives CDR1 LNHDA, CDR2 SQIVND (reference sequence). CDR3 residues: CASKEGGLDGYTF. As DNA, the CDR3 is TGTGCCAGTAAGGAGGGAGGCTTGGATGGCTACACCTTC.

This chain joins TRBV30 and TRBJ1-6; D perhaps matches TRBD1 (6 bases). V lost 5 bases and J lost 7, with 15 bases in between. The CDR3 covers 14 residues. Germline V lookup: CDR1 GTSNPN, CDR2 SVGIG (reference sequence). The CDR3 spells CAWVQGVGNSPLHF. The CDR3 nucleotides read TGTGCCTGGGTACAGGGTGTGGGGAATTCACCCCTCCACTTT.

This sequence joins TRBV29-1 and TRBJ2-7, with 9 positions matching TRBD2. Trimming cost V 7 bases and J 2 bases; bases outside gene matches: 6. Germline assignment: CDR1 SQVTM and CDR2 ANQGSEA. The CDR3 has 13 amino acids. The CDR3 DNA follows: TGCAGCGCTCAGCGGGAGGAACCCTACGAGCAGTACTTC. Translation: CSAQREEPYEQYF.

The chain links TRBV5-6 to TRBJ2-7; no firm D call. Per germline, CDR1 SGHDT and CDR2 YYEEEE. Trimming pared 2 bases from V and 4 bases from J, leaving 13 bases between. The CDR3 contains 14 residues. The CDR3 coding sequence is TGTGCCAGCAGCTTACTAACCGCTAATTACGAGCAGTACTTC. Residues: CASSLLTANYEQYF.

The V call is TRBV7-9, the J call TRBJ2-7; no firm D call. The CDR3 sequence is 14 residues long. Germline lookup yields CDR1 SEHNR and CDR2 FQNEAQ (reference sequence). The V and J ends lost 4 bases and 1 base respectively, with 11 bases between them. The CDR3 coding sequence is TGTGCCAGCAGCTCTAGTAGGCAGTCCTACGAGCAGTACTTC. This translates into CASSSSRQSYEQYF.

The chain joins TRBV30 to TRBJ2-5; D not certain. Trimming removed 4 bases from V and 1 base from J, with 4 bases in between. The germline gives CDR1 GTSNPN, CDR2 SVGIG (reference sequence). The CDR3 length is 11 residues. Written as DNA, the CDR3 is TGTGCCTGGACTTCCCAAGAGACCCAGTACTTC. This codes for CAWTSQETQYF.

The genes are TRBV18 and TRBJ2-6, with 7 bases matching TRBD1. In germline, CDR1 is KGHSH, CDR2 LQKENI. The V and J ends lost 0 bases and 2 bases, in that order; junction bases with no gene match: 4. The CDR3 is 17 amino acids. The CDR3 DNA follows: TGTGCCAGCTCACCACCGAACAGGGGTACTGGGGCCAACGTCCTGACTTTC. Amino acid sequence: CASSPPNRGTGANVLTF.